Below are 31 T cell receptor beta chains sequenced from a single sample in a study of blood T cell repertoires in COVID-19. TCRdb's copy holds only in-frame clones and misses some; the assay was immunoSEQ multiplex PCR. The table shows fewer than 250,000 clones, with less than 90% occurring only once. The specimen sequenced was peripheral blood. Receptors originate from a human donor in a cohort sampled during active COVID-19.

By sample share, this clone is medium-sized. This chain connects TRBV27 to TRBJ1-1; D ambiguous. The CDR3 runs to 14 residues. The germline V gene encodes CDR1 MNHEY and CDR2 SMNVEV (reference sequence). Trimming removed 6 bases from V and 1 base from J, with 12 bases in between. CDR3 amino acids: CASRLQNRNTEAFF. CDR3 DNA sequence: TGTGCCAGCAGGCTACAGAATAGGAACACTGAAGCTTTCTTT.

The chain has TRBV2 and TRBJ2-3; a weak D match, TRBD1 (6 bases). There are 14 residues in the CDR3. Trimming removed 4 bases from V and 0 bases from J, with 8 bases in between. Germline V gives CDR1 SNHLY, CDR2 FYNNEI. CDR3 region: CASSVDRSTDTQYF. The CDR3 coding sequence is TGTGCCAGCAGTGTGGACAGAAGCACAGATACGCAGTATTTT.

The V and J genes are TRBV4-1 and TRBJ2-3; no clear D gene. Germline V lookup: CDR1 MGHRA, CDR2 YSYEKL. This CDR3 contains 15 residues. Trimming pared 6 bases from V and 1 base from J, leaving 14 bases between. The CDR3 DNA reads TGCGCCAGCAGTCCCGAGTTTACTCGCACAGATACGCAGTATTTT. It is translated as CASSPEFTRTDTQYF.

This chain connects TRBV5-1 to TRBJ2-4, with D possibly matching TRBD1 (5 bases). This CDR3 is built from 14 residues. Germline V CDR1 and CDR2: SGHRS, YFSETQ. Trimming took off 4 bases at V and 5 bases at J, with 13 bases between the two ends. The CDR3 bases are TGCGCCAGCAGCCCGTCCCAGGGTGAAAACATTCAGTACTTC. It codes for CASSPSQGENIQYF.

This clone was counted at least ten times. The rearrangement uses TRBV15 and TRBJ1-5; D not certain. CDR3 length: 17 residues. V lost 0 bases and J lost 6, with 18 bases in between. The germline V gene has CDR1 LNHNV and CDR2 YYDKDF (reference sequence). The CDR3 protein is CATSRDTPGRVGQPQHF. CDR3 DNA: TGTGCCACCAGCAGAGACACCCCGGGAAGAGTGGGTCAGCCCCAGCATTTT. The variable domain in full, with the rest retrieved from reference TRBV15 and TRBJ1-5, is DAMVIQNPRYQVTQFGKPVTLSCSQTLNHNVMYWYQQKSSQAPKLLFHYYDKDFNNEADTPDNFQSRRPNTSFCFLDIRSPGLGDTAMYLCATSRDTPGRVGQPQHFGDGTRLSIL.

This clone was seen only a few times. Here the CDR3 DNA reads TGTGCCGGGAGGACAGGGAGTACGCAGTATTTT. This codes for CAGRTGSTQYF. The gene calls are TRBV11-2 and TRBJ2-3; TRBD1 matches at 8 bases. The germline gives CDR1 SGHAT, CDR2 FQNNGV. This CDR3 contains 11 residues. V shed 11 bases, J shed 8 bases, and the junction held 6 bases outside the gene matches.

J is TRBJ1-5 and V is TRBV6-6; no firm D call. Germline V gives CDR1 MNHNY, CDR2 SVGAGI (reference sequence). The CDR3 is made up of 14 amino acids. Between the trimmed V and J ends, which lost 0 bases and 7 bases, there was a span of 10 bases. The CDR3 nucleotides read TGTGCCAGCAGTTACTCAGGAGTCGGACAGCCCCAGCATTTT. Protein product: CASSYSGVGQPQHF.

This clone came up once. V usage is TRBV4-1 and J usage is TRBJ2-2, with 8 bases identical to TRBD1. The V segment lost 3 bases and the J segment 1 base; nucleotides outside the gene matches: 4. Germline CDR1 is MGHRA and CDR2 is YSYEKL. The CDR3 extends over 16 amino acids. The CDR3 loop reads CASSHQGTGNTGELFF. The CDR3 DNA reads TGCGCCAGCAGCCATCAAGGGACAGGGAACACCGGGGAGCTGTTTTTT.

V gene TRBV7-9 combines with J gene TRBJ1-2; TRBD1 aligns across 9 bases. V shed 6 bases and J 5 bases; nucleotides not matched to a gene: 16. Germline values: CDR1 SEHNR, CDR2 FQNEAQ (reference sequence). This CDR3 has 17 residues. As DNA, the CDR3 is TGTGCCAGCAGGCCGGCGGGACAGGGAATGGTAGGGTATGGCTACACCTTC. This encodes CASRPAGQGMVGYGYTF.

The chain carries TRBV11-2 and TRBJ2-7; D unresolved. CDR1 is SGHAT and CDR2 is FQNNGV in the germline V gene. The V end lost 2 bases, the J end lost 2 bases, and 10 bases lay between the germline ends. This CDR3 is 14 amino acids long. CDR3 sequence: CASSLSTATYEQYF. In DNA, the CDR3 is TGTGCCAGCAGCTTAAGCACCGCCACCTACGAGCAGTACTTC.

This clone was recorded a few times. The chain joins TRBV11-3 to TRBJ2-1; D gene uncertain. Trimming stripped 1 base from V and 8 bases from J, with 9 bases between. The CDR3 spans 13 residues. CDR1 SGHNT and CDR2 YENEEA come from the germline V gene. The CDR3 DNA reads TGTGCCAGCAGCTTAGGTTATGAGTATGAGCAGTTCTTC. This codes for CASSLGYEYEQFF.

The V call is TRBV19, the J call TRBJ1-1; D unclear. V lost 5 bases, J lost 0 bases, and 4 bases lay in between. Germline CDR1 reads LNHDA; CDR2 reads SQIVND (reference sequence). This CDR3 is built from 12 residues. The CDR3 DNA is TGTGCCAGTAGTCTAATGAACACTGAAGCTTTCTTT. Its translation: CASSLMNTEAFF.

The rearrangement uses TRBV3-1 (or the pseudogene TRBV3-2) and TRBJ1-5; D is unresolved. V dropped 0 bases and J dropped 0 bases, with 9 bases sitting between them. CDR1 and CDR2 (germline): LGHDT, YNNKEL (reference sequence). The CDR3 is made up of 16 amino acids. CDR3: CASSQDLSGSNQPQHF. In DNA, the CDR3 is TGTGCCAGCAGCCAAGATCTTTCAGGTAGCAATCAGCCCCAGCATTTT.

The rearrangement links TRBV10-1 to TRBJ2-7; TRBD2 is a possible D gene (5 bases). Trimming shortened V by 8 bases and J by 9 bases, and 11 bases separated the two germline ends. In germline, CDR1 is WNHNN, CDR2 SYGVQD (reference sequence). The CDR3 is made up of 10 amino acids. CDR3 in amino acids: CASPDRGQYV. Here the CDR3 DNA reads TGCGCCAGCCCGGACCGGGGGCAGTACGTC.

This chain links TRBV7-9 with TRBJ2-5, with 12 bases that match TRBD2. The CDR3 totals 15 residues. V dropped 8 bases and J dropped 0; count of bases not matched to a gene: 4. Germline V gene data show CDR1 as SEHNR and CDR2 as FQNEAQ (reference sequence). Here the CDR3 reads CASSGLAGNQETQYF. The CDR3 coding sequence is TGTGCCAGCTCCGGACTAGCGGGGAACCAAGAGACCCAGTACTTC.

This rearrangement joins TRBV12-5 to TRBJ2-4; D possibly corresponds to TRBD1 (6 bases). The CDR3 has 16 amino acids. The V gene's germline CDR1 is LGHNT and CDR2 FRNRAP. Trimming removed 2 bases from V and 7 bases from J, with 18 bases in between. The CDR3 nucleotides read TGTGCTAGTGGTTTGCCAACCGGGCAGGGGCGGAACATTCAGTACTTC. Translated: CASGLPTGQGRNIQYF.

This clone came up a few times. This chain uses TRBV5-1 with TRBJ2-3, with D possibly matching TRBD2 (5 bases). Trimming pared 3 bases from V and 3 bases from J, leaving 11 bases between. This CDR3 contains 14 residues. The germline gives CDR1 SGHRS, CDR2 YFSETQ. The DNA for the CDR3 is TGCGCCAGCAGCTCGGGGAGCAGGACAGATACGCAGTATTTT. Its protein product is CASSSGSRTDTQYF.

V is TRBV5-1 and J is TRBJ2-2, with D tentatively TRBD2 (5 bases). This CDR3 has 14 residues. The germline V gene has CDR1 SGHRS and CDR2 YFSETQ. V dropped 7 bases and J dropped 6 bases, with 16 bases sitting between them. CDR3 in amino acids: CASLDDGGPGELFF. The DNA for the CDR3 is TGCGCCAGCCTGGACGACGGAGGCCCCGGGGAGCTGTTTTTT.

V is TRBV7-8 and J is TRBJ1-1; D is unclear. The CDR3 covers 16 residues. The germline CDR1 and CDR2 sequences are SGHVS and FQNEAQ. The V end lost 0 bases, the J end lost 1 base, and 12 bases lay between the germline ends. As DNA, the CDR3 is TGTGCCAGCAGCTTAGCTGCACGAGGCGCGAACACTGAAGCTTTCTTT. Its protein is CASSLAARGANTEAFF.

The DNA of the CDR3 is TGTGCCAGCACCAACAGGGGTACCTACGAGCAGTACTTC. It encodes CASTNRGTYEQYF. V gene TRBV12-3 or TRBV12-4 combines with J gene TRBJ2-7; 7 bases match TRBD1. Trimming at V came to 7 bases and at J to 2 bases, leaving 5 bases not matched to a gene. This CDR3 contains 13 residues.

This clone was recorded a few times. This chain links TRBV28 with TRBJ1-6; no clear D gene. Trimming took 4 bases from V and 11 from J, leaving 12 bases between them. The CDR3 has 13 residues. CDR1 and CDR2 (germline): MDHEN, SYDVKM. The CDR3 nucleotides are TGTGCCAGCAGTTCCCGGATAACAGCACCCCTCCACTTT. Its translation: CASSSRITAPLHF.

In DNA, the CDR3 is TGTGCCACTTCCCCGGTCACCGGGGAGCTGTTTTTT. This gives the protein CATSPVTGELFF. The chain joins TRBV10-3 to TRBJ2-2; D call uncertain. The CDR3 totals 12 residues. Trimming left V 10 bases short and J 4 bases short, with 10 bases between. Per the germline V gene, CDR1 is ENHRY and CDR2 is SYGVKD.

This rearrangement joins TRBV4-2 to TRBJ1-1; D remains unclear. The germline V gene has CDR1 LGHNA and CDR2 YNFKEQ. The germline V and J ends were trimmed by 6 bases and 0 bases, with 14 bases remaining between them. This CDR3 region has 15 residues. This CDR3 is CASSSTRQMNTEAFF. CDR3 nucleotides: TGTGCCAGCAGTTCGACCAGGCAAATGAACACTGAAGCTTTCTTT.

This chain uses TRBV5-6 with TRBJ1-6, with 10 bases identical to TRBD1. The CDR3 has 17 residues. Germline CDR1 is SGHDT and CDR2 is YYEEEE. Trimming removed 2 bases from V and 10 bases from J; junction bases left unmatched: 12. In DNA, the CDR3 is TGTGCCAGCAGCTTACTCGACAGGGGGCTCACCAGCTCACCCCTCCACTTT. It translates to CASSLLDRGLTSSPLHF.

The rearrangement joins TRBV7-3 to TRBJ2-3; 7 bases map to TRBD1. Trimming took 4 bases from V and 1 from J; bases not matched to a gene: 8. Germline CDR1 and CDR2: SGHTA and FQGTGA. The CDR3 is 16 amino acids. CDR3 sequence: CASSYRSGTGTDTQYF. CDR3 DNA: TGTGCCAGCAGCTACAGGTCCGGGACAGGCACAGATACGCAGTATTTT.

About this clone itself: Within the sample, other DNA sequences also encode this same CDR3. The J gene is TRBJ1-5, the V gene TRBV5-1; D is possibly TRBD1 (5 bases). The ends were cut back, 2 bases at V and 2 bases at J, with 8 bases in the middle. The CDR3 runs 14 residues. Germline loops: CDR1 SGHRS, CDR2 YFSETQ. CDR3 coding DNA: TGCGCCAGCAGCTTAGAAGGGGGCAATCAGCCCCAGCATTTT. This codes for CASSLEGGNQPQHF.

The chain recombines TRBV27 with TRBJ2-6, with a weak D call TRBD1 (5 bases). Germline V gene lookup returns CDR1 MNHEY and CDR2 SMNVEV (reference sequence). The CDR3 runs 16 residues. V was pared by 3 bases and J by 0 bases, with 9 bases between. The CDR3 DNA sequence: TGTGCCAGCAGTTTTACAGGCCTCTCTGGGGCCAACGTCCTGACTTTC. Protein sequence: CASSFTGLSGANVLTF.

The chain has TRBV7-9 and TRBJ2-5, with 8 bases lining up with TRBD1. This CDR3 comprises 13 residues. Trimming took 5 bases from V and 5 from J; bases not matched to a gene: 4. Looked up from germline, CDR1 is SEHNR and CDR2 is FQNEAQ (reference sequence). The CDR3 nucleotides are TGTGCCAGCAGCCGGACAGGGTGGGAGACCCAGTACTTC. Its protein product is CASSRTGWETQYF.

The chain joins TRBV28 to TRBJ2-3, with 10 nucleotides matching TRBD1. Germline CDR1 and CDR2: MDHEN and SYDVKM. V gave up 5 bases and J gave up 2 bases; unmatched junction bases: 13. CDR3 size: 18 residues. The CDR3 bases are TGTGCCAGCAGTCCGGGACAGGGGCTCCCTGACAACACAGATACGCAGTATTTT. It codes for CASSPGQGLPDNTDTQYF.

This clone turned up a few times. The chain joins TRBV7-9 to TRBJ2-2, with D perhaps matching TRBD1 (6 bases). Trimming removed 6 bases at V and 2 bases at J, with 10 bases between. The CDR3 loop spans 14 amino acids. Germline values: CDR1 SEHNR, CDR2 FQNEAQ (reference sequence). The CDR3 reads CASSPTGNTGELFF. In DNA, the CDR3 is TGTGCCAGCAGTCCGACAGGAAACACCGGGGAGCTGTTTTTT.

The chain is built from TRBV27 and TRBJ1-4; 10 bases map to TRBD1. Germline values: CDR1 MNHEY, CDR2 SMNVEV (reference sequence). This CDR3 spans 20 amino acids. The V segment lost 7 bases and the J segment 6 bases; nucleotides outside the gene matches: 23. CDR3 region: CASTSRPLGQGREGYEKLFF. For the CDR3, the DNA is TGTGCCAGCACCTCCCGCCCCCTGGGACAGGGGAGGGAAGGTTATGAAAAACTGTTTTTT. Complete variable domain (other parts from reference TRBV27 and TRBJ1-4): EAQVTQNPRYLITVTGKKLTVTCSQNMNHEYMSWYRQDPGLGLRQIYYSMNVEVTDKGDVPEGYKVSRKEKRNFPLILESPSPNQTSLYFCASTSRPLGQGREGYEKLFFGSGTQLSVL.